The subject of this entry is one T cell receptor beta chain. This entry belongs to a study of T cell changes during pregnancy in multiple sclerosis. Measured with immunoSEQ multiplex PCR; TCRdb has only the in-frame clones, and not every one. The sample consists of approximately 20,000 clones, 70% to 90% of them appearing once. The CDR3 is made up of 15 amino acids. Germline V lookup: CDR1 PRHDT, CDR2 FYEKMQ (reference sequence). J lost 1 base, V lost 5 bases, and 6 bases had no gene match. The TCR originated in a female donor in good health, enrolled as a control in a pregnancy study. The V gene is TRBV13, the J gene TRBJ2-5, with 8 bases aligning to TRBD2. Sequenced here: CD8+ T cells from peripheral blood mononuclear cells, sampled in the third trimester of pregnancy. DNA for the CDR3: TGTGCCAGCAGCCCGGGACTAGTGGGCCAAGAGACCCAGTACTTC. Translation: CASSPGLVGQETQYF.